Presented here are 9 T cell receptor beta chains from one specimen sequenced in a study of OX40 agonist ivuxolimab in advanced cancers. Repertoires were generated with immunoSEQ multiplex PCR, while TCRdb's copy carries only in-frame clones and drops some. The sample lists 90,000 to 100,000 clones, approximately 91% occurring once. Material: CD4+ or CD8+ T cells sorted from blood, obtained in a trial of the OX40 agonist ivuxolimab. These receptor sequences come from an adult with an advanced solid tumor such as melanoma, head and neck, liver or kidney cancer.

This clone was seen once. The chain combines TRBV5-1 with TRBJ2-5; 7 nucleotides match TRBD2. Germline lookup yields CDR1 SGHRS and CDR2 YFSETQ. The V gene end was trimmed by 1 base and the J gene end by 4 bases; junction bases not matched to a gene: 10. The CDR3 runs 16 residues. CDR3 protein: CASSLSPSGTSETQYF. Here the CDR3 DNA reads TGCGCCAGCAGCTTGTCCCCAAGCGGGACGTCAGAGACCCAGTACTTC.

This clone showed up just a few times. The chain couples TRBV5-4 to TRBJ1-1; the D gene is possibly TRBD1 (5 bases). Germline-derived CDR1 and CDR2 are SGHNT and YYREEE (reference sequence). Trimming pared 2 bases from V and 1 base from J, leaving 12 bases between. The CDR3 is 15 residues long. CDR3 protein: CASSLDTGTNTEAFF. CDR3 DNA sequence: TGTGCCAGCAGCTTAGATACGGGGACGAACACTGAAGCTTTCTTT.

V is TRBV28 and J is TRBJ2-3; TRBD2 is a possible D gene (6 bases). V was trimmed by 2 bases and J by 11 bases, leaving 8 bases between them. This CDR3 has 11 residues. Germline loops: CDR1 MDHEN, CDR2 SYDVKM. CDR3 in amino acids: CASSLAGKQYF. CDR3 in DNA: TGTGCCAGCAGTTTAGCGGGGAAGCAGTATTTT. Supplemented by reference TRBV28 and TRBJ2-3, the full variable domain reads DVKVTQSSRYLVKRTGEKVFLECVQDMDHENMFWYRQDPGLGLRLIYFSYDVKMKEKGDIPEGYSVSREKKERFSLILESASTNQTSMYLCASSLAGKQYFGPGTRLTVL.

The V and J genes are TRBV6-1 and TRBJ2-7; 9 bases line up with TRBD2. The CDR3 length is 16 residues. Germline CDR1 MNHNS, CDR2 SASEGT. The V and J ends lost 3 bases and 3 bases, in that order; junction bases with no gene match: 9. The CDR3 region has the DNA TGTGCCAGCAGTGAGTCACTAGCGGGTGGGGGCTACGAGCAGTACGTC. It codes for CASSESLAGGGYEQYV.

The chain employs TRBV7-6 and TRBJ1-2; the D is unclear. CDR1 is SGHVS and CDR2 is FNYEAQ in the germline V gene. V was shortened by 6 bases and J by 3 bases, with 14 bases between the two germline ends. The CDR3 consists of 14 residues. CDR3 region: CASSPQMRDYGYTF. CDR3 DNA sequence: TGTGCCAGCAGTCCTCAGATGAGGGACTATGGCTACACCTTC.

The chain couples TRBV27 to TRBJ1-3; TRBD1 might be the D (5 bases). The V end lost 0 bases, the J end lost 0 bases, and 15 bases lay between the germline ends. The germline V gene has CDR1 MNHEY and CDR2 SMNVEV (reference sequence). The CDR3 runs 18 residues. The CDR3: CASSLSPQGGASGNTIYF. As DNA, the CDR3 is TGTGCCAGCAGTTTATCGCCCCAGGGAGGAGCCTCTGGAAACACCATATATTTT.

The rearrangement links TRBV2 to TRBJ2-1; 9 nucleotides align to TRBD2. Germline CDR1 SNHLY, CDR2 FYNNEI. V shed 4 bases, J shed 5 bases, and the junction held 3 bases outside the gene matches. CDR3 length: 14 residues. The CDR3 is CASSGLAENNEQFF. The CDR3 coding sequence is TGTGCCAGCAGTGGACTAGCGGAGAACAATGAGCAGTTCTTC.

This chain uses TRBV29-1 with TRBJ2-5, with D possibly matching TRBD1 (6 bases). Trimming left V 7 bases short and J 4 bases short, with 22 bases between. Germline V gene data show CDR1 as SQVTM and CDR2 as ANQGSEA. The CDR3 contains 15 residues. DNA for the CDR3: TGCAGCGCCCAAGGGAAACAGGGTGTATTAGAGACCCAGTACTTC. Its translation: CSAQGKQGVLETQYF.

This rearrangement joins TRBV30 to TRBJ2-1, with TRBD2 matching 9 bases. CDR3 size: 17 residues. The V gene end was trimmed by 5 bases and the J gene end by 4 bases; junction bases not matched to a gene: 15. CDR1 is GTSNPN, CDR2 SVGIG, per germline (reference sequence). The CDR3 nucleotides are TGTGCCTGGGGCACGGGTATTAGCGGGAGTGCTTACAATGAGCAGTTCTTC. It yields the protein CAWGTGISGSAYNEQFF.